The 29 T cell receptor beta chains presented below share a single source sample, sequenced in a study of T cell responses to AZD1222 COVID-19 vaccine. Sequencing used immunoSEQ multiplex PCR; TCRdb keeps in-frame clones, though not all of them. The sample lists about 120,000 clones; approximately 84% were seen once. Here the sequenced sample was peripheral blood, taken on day 0 of AZD1222 vaccination. The receptors were gathered from an adult in good health.

The chain uses TRBV19 and TRBJ2-1, with D perhaps TRBD1 (6 bases). Deletions cut 8 bases from V and 1 base from J, with 18 bases between. The CDR3 length is 16 residues. Looked up from germline, CDR1 is LNHDA and CDR2 is SQIVND (reference sequence). The chain's CDR3 is CASWGGGLRSYNEQFF. CDR3 DNA sequence: TGTGCCAGTTGGGGTGGGGGCCTTCGGTCCTACAATGAGCAGTTCTTC.

The V gene is TRBV3-1 (or the pseudogene TRBV3-2), the J gene TRBJ1-3; D is unresolved. The germline V gene has CDR1 LGHDT and CDR2 YNNKEL (reference sequence). The CDR3 length is 14 residues. Between the trimmed V and J ends, which lost 5 bases and 0 bases, there was a span of 8 bases. The CDR3 nucleotides read TGTGCCAGCAGCGTATCCAGCTCTGGAAACACCATATATTTT. It translates to CASSVSSSGNTIYF.

The chain recombines TRBV5-1 with TRBJ1-4; D gene ambiguous. Trimming cost V 0 bases and J 5 bases, with 11 bases left between them. Per the germline V gene, CDR1 is SGHRS and CDR2 is YFSETQ. The CDR3 has 15 amino acids. The CDR3 spells CASSLDPALNEKLFF. Written as DNA, the CDR3 is TGCGCCAGCAGCTTGGATCCTGCCCTAAATGAAAAACTGTTTTTT.

J is TRBJ2-7 and V is TRBV9, with 9 bases that match TRBD2. J lost 5 bases, V lost 3 bases, and 6 bases had no gene match. CDR3 size: 14 residues. Per germline, CDR1 SGDLS and CDR2 YYNGEE. The CDR3 loop is CASSASGILDEQYF. The CDR3 DNA sequence: TGTGCCAGCAGCGCTAGCGGGATCCTAGACGAGCAGTACTTC.

The V and J genes are TRBV7-9 and TRBJ2-6; possibly TRBD1 or TRBD2 for D (5 bases each). Germline loops: CDR1 SEHNR, CDR2 FQNEAQ (reference sequence). This CDR3 is 19 amino acids long. The V gene lost 5 bases and the J gene lost 0 bases, with 20 bases spanning the gap. The CDR3 coding sequence is TGTGCCAGCAGCCAAACCTGGGACGCGACCCGCTCTGGGGCCAACGTCCTGACTTTC. Protein product: CASSQTWDATRSGANVLTF.

The CDR3 loop is CASSQDISGFVDTDTQYF. CDR3 bases: TGTGCCAGCAGCCAAGACATATCGGGTTTCGTGGACACAGATACGCAGTATTTT. This chain connects TRBV4-2 to TRBJ2-3, with D unresolved. V gave up 0 bases and J gave up 2 bases, with 18 bases separating them. Germline CDR1 and CDR2: LGHNA and YNFKEQ. CDR3 length: 18 amino acids.

Written as DNA, the CDR3 is TGTGCCAGCAGTGTCCGGGACAGGCCATCACCCCTCCACTTT. This encodes CASSVRDRPSPLHF. V and J are TRBV25-1 and TRBJ1-6, with 8 bases fitting TRBD1. V shed 4 bases, J shed 10 bases, and the junction held 6 bases outside the gene matches. CDR3 length: 14 amino acids. Germline V gene data show CDR1 as MGHDK and CDR2 as SYGVNS. Filled out from reference TRBV25-1 and TRBJ1-6, the complete variable domain reads EADIYQTPRYLVIGTGKKITLECSQTMGHDKMYWYQQDPGMELHLIHYSYGVNSTEKGDLSSESTVSRIRTEHFPLTLESARPSHTSQYLCASSVRDRPSPLHFGNGTRLTVT.

The rearrangement uses TRBV12-3 or TRBV12-4 and TRBJ1-1, with D unclear. With 5 bases removed from V and 5 bases from J, the gap between germline ends came to 12 bases. CDR3 length equals 13 residues. The CDR3 DNA reads as TGTGCCAGCAGTCGGGTCCCAGAGACTGAAGCTTTCTTT. Encoded protein: CASSRVPETEAFF.

The rearrangement joins TRBV3-1 (or the pseudogene TRBV3-2) to TRBJ2-4, with D possibly being TRBD2 (6 bases). Trimming removed 5 bases at V and 0 bases at J, with 14 bases between. This CDR3 has 16 residues. Germline CDR1 is LGHDT and CDR2 is YNNKEL (reference sequence). CDR3 in DNA: TGTGCCAGCAGCTTGACTAGTTCATTAGCCAAAAACATTCAGTACTTC. Translation: CASSLTSSLAKNIQYF.

The chain combines TRBV18 with TRBJ2-2; D may match TRBD1 or TRBD2 (5 bases each). CDR3 length: 15 residues. V was trimmed by 3 bases and J by 2 bases, leaving 10 bases between them. The germline gives CDR1 KGHSH, CDR2 LQKENI. CDR3 sequence: CASSPGTDNTGELFF. The CDR3 DNA is TGTGCCAGCTCACCTGGGACCGACAACACCGGGGAGCTGTTTTTT. Full variable domain (rest looked up from reference TRBV18 and TRBJ2-2): NAGVMQNPRHLVRRRGQEARLRCSPMKGHSHVYWYRQLPEEGLKFMVYLQKENIIDESGMPKERFSAEFPKEGPSILRIQQVVRGDSAAYFCASSPGTDNTGELFFGEGSRLTVL.

The chain links TRBV24-1 to TRBJ2-3; no firm D call. The germline CDR1 and CDR2 sequences are KGHDR and SFDVKD. The CDR3 spans 13 residues. V was trimmed by 0 bases and J by 4 bases, leaving 4 bases between them. This CDR3 is CATSDLRPDTQYF. As DNA, the CDR3 is TGTGCCACCAGTGATTTGCGGCCAGATACGCAGTATTTT.

In its sample, this clone was seen once. The chain links TRBV19 to TRBJ2-2, with D unresolved. The V and J ends lost 5 bases and 5 bases respectively, with 12 bases between them. This CDR3 is built from 14 residues. CDR1 and CDR2 from the germline V gene are LNHDA and SQIVND (reference sequence). CDR3 nucleotides: TGTGCCAGTAGTGCCGACCTAGGGACCGGGGAGCTGTTTTTT. Its translation: CASSADLGTGELFF.

Remarks on this clone: The sample contains more than one DNA sequence encoding this CDR3. The rearrangement links TRBV18 to TRBJ2-7, with D perhaps TRBD2 (5 bases). Trimming cost V 3 bases and J 2 bases, with 8 bases left between them. Germline-derived CDR1 and CDR2 are KGHSH and LQKENI. The CDR3 runs 13 residues. The DNA for the CDR3 is TGTGCCAGCTCACCTGGAGGACCCTACGAGCAGTACTTC. Its translation is CASSPGGPYEQYF.

The chain carries TRBV7-9 and TRBJ1-1, with D perhaps TRBD1 (5 bases). The CDR3 has 14 amino acids. Between the trimmed V and J ends, which lost 3 bases and 9 bases, there was a span of 17 bases. Germline V lookup: CDR1 SEHNR, CDR2 FQNEAQ (reference sequence). CDR3 nucleotides: TGTGCCAGCAGCTTGGGGGACCGAGGCCAGCAAGCTTTCTTT. Its protein is CASSLGDRGQQAFF.

V usage is TRBV9 and J usage is TRBJ1-3; possible D gene TRBD1, 5 bases. V shed 3 bases and J shed 4 bases, with 20 bases lying between them. Germline V gene lookup returns CDR1 SGDLS and CDR2 YYNGEE. The length of the CDR3 is 17 residues. The CDR3 loop reads CASSGEVAGHSGNTIYF. DNA for the CDR3: TGTGCCAGCAGCGGGGAGGTGGCAGGGCATTCCGGAAACACCATATATTTT.

With regard to this clone: Other DNA sequences in the sample encode the same CDR3. The chain uses TRBV14 and TRBJ1-5; D gene ambiguous. V was shortened by 1 base and J by 6 bases, with 4 bases between the two germline ends. CDR1 and CDR2 from the germline V gene are SGHDN and FVKESK. The CDR3 covers 12 residues. Here the CDR3 reads CASSQGGQPQHF. Here the CDR3 DNA reads TGTGCCAGCAGCCAAGGGGGTCAGCCCCAGCATTTT.

This chain joins TRBV6-4 and TRBJ2-1, with no clear D. Trimming removed 0 bases at V and 0 bases at J, with 6 bases between. Germline CDR1 reads MRHNA; CDR2 reads SNTAGT. This CDR3 region has 15 residues. The CDR3 coding sequence is TGTGCCAGCAGTGACTCGCGGAGCTCCTACAATGAGCAGTTCTTC. Amino acids: CASSDSRSSYNEQFF.

V is TRBV7-2 and J is TRBJ1-1; D is perhaps TRBD1 (5 bases). V gave up 7 bases and J gave up 0 bases, with 21 bases separating them. The CDR3 runs to 17 residues. From germline, CDR1 is SGHTA and CDR2 FQGNSA. In DNA form, the CDR3 reads TGTGCCAGCATTCGGGGGGAAAGTAGGATAATGAACACTGAAGCTTTCTTT. It codes for CASIRGESRIMNTEAFF.

This clone was seen just once. The V gene is TRBV5-1, the J gene TRBJ2-1; no firm D call. With 0 bases removed from V and 6 bases from J, the gap between germline ends came to 4 bases. Per the germline V gene, CDR1 is SGHRS and CDR2 is YFSETQ. The CDR3 sequence is 12 residues long. CDR3 region: CASSLGVNEQFF. The CDR3 DNA reads as TGCGCCAGCAGCTTGGGCGTCAATGAGCAGTTCTTC. Full variable domain (remainder filled in from reference TRBV5-1 and TRBJ2-1): KAGVTQTPRYLIKTRGQQVTLSCSPISGHRSVSWYQQTPGQGLQFLFEYFSETQRNKGNFPGRFSGRQFSNSRSEMNVSTLELGDSALYLCASSLGVNEQFFGPGTRLTVL.

This clone was observed a few times. The limits of the CDR3 on the DNA are not certain, so only TCRdb's listed CDR3 is given. The rearrangement joins TRBV2 to TRBJ2-7; the table's D gene call, TRBD2, was not cross checked with the DNA. Both ends counted, the CDR3 spans 15 residues. Germline assignment: CDR1 SNHLY and CDR2 FYNNEI. CDR3 region: CASTSGNSGIYEQYF.

CDR3 residues: CASSRSKGGATGELFF. The CDR3 coding sequence is TGTGCCAGCAGCCGCTCGAAAGGGGGGGCCACCGGGGAGCTGTTTTTT. The chain uses TRBV7-9 and TRBJ2-2; TRBD2 might be the D (7 bases). Trimming pared 5 bases from V and 4 bases from J, leaving 17 bases between. CDR3 length: 16 residues. Germline CDR1 reads SEHNR; CDR2 reads FQNEAQ (reference sequence).

The chain carries TRBV7-9 and TRBJ1-3; no clear D gene. Germline CDR1 SEHNR, CDR2 FQNEAQ (reference sequence). Trimming removed 4 bases at V and 5 bases at J, with 9 bases between. There are 13 residues in the CDR3. The CDR3 reads CASSSEPRNTIYF. CDR3 nucleotide sequence: TGTGCCAGCAGCTCGGAACCCCGAAACACCATATATTTT.

The chain has TRBV20-1 and TRBJ1-1; D not certain. The CDR3 runs 11 residues. Per germline, CDR1 DFQATT and CDR2 SNEGSKA (reference sequence). The V end was cut by 3 bases, the J end by 2 bases, with 4 bases between. In DNA, the CDR3 is TGCAGTGCTAGTATTAACACTGAAGCTTTCTTT. Its protein is CSASINTEAFF.

The rearrangement joins TRBV16 to TRBJ1-6; 12 bases fit TRBD1. The V and J ends lost 2 bases and 9 bases, in that order; junction bases with no gene match: 5. The CDR3 is made up of 16 amino acids. In germline, CDR1 is KGHSY, CDR2 FQNENV. The CDR3: CASSQRDRGPGSPLHF. The CDR3 region has the DNA TGTGCCAGCAGCCAAAGGGACAGGGGGCCGGGTTCACCCCTCCACTTT.

The rearrangement uses TRBV21-1 and TRBJ1-3. TRBV21-1 is annotated as a pseudogene. The CDR3 sequence is 12 residues long. CDR3 sequence (DNA): TGTGCCAGCAGCAAGCGTGGAAACACCATATATTTT. Its translation is CASSKRGNTIYF.

V usage is TRBV18 and J usage is TRBJ1-6; 10 nucleotides agree with TRBD1. The V segment lost 4 bases and the J segment 7 bases; nucleotides outside the gene matches: 4. Per germline, CDR1 KGHSH and CDR2 LQKENI. CDR3 length equals 15 residues. The CDR3 protein is CASSLPGQGNSPLHF. CDR3 coding DNA: TGTGCCAGCTCACTTCCGGGACAGGGGAATTCACCCCTCCACTTT.

CDR3 sequence reads: CSVGQGVTTNEKLFF. CDR3 DNA: TGCAGCGTGGGTCAGGGGGTAACAACTAATGAAAAACTGTTTTTT. The chain couples TRBV29-1 to TRBJ1-4, with 7 positions matching TRBD1. The J segment lost 0 bases and the V segment lost 6 bases, leaving 7 bases of the junction unmatched. The CDR3 covers 15 residues. Looked up from germline, CDR1 is SQVTM and CDR2 is ANQGSEA.

V and J are TRBV19 and TRBJ2-5; D may be TRBD2 (6 bases). Germline CDR1 is LNHDA and CDR2 is SQIVND (reference sequence). Trimming removed 3 bases at V and 7 bases at J, with 18 bases between. This CDR3 spans 15 amino acids. CDR3 residues: CASSMVGGAMATQYF. CDR3 sequence (DNA): TGTGCCAGTAGTATGGTCGGCGGGGCGATGGCGACCCAGTACTTC. The full variable domain, in which reference TRBV19 and TRBJ2-5 provide the parts outside the CDR3, is DGGITQSPKYLFRKEGQNVTLSCEQNLNHDAMYWYRQDPGQGLRLIYYSQIVNDFQKGDIAEGYSVSREKKESFPLTVTSAQKNPTAFYLCASSMVGGAMATQYFGPGTRLLVL.

The chain uses TRBV5-1 and TRBJ2-1, with D possibly TRBD2 on 6 matching bases. The germline V and J ends were trimmed by 1 base and 0 bases, with 11 bases remaining between them. The germline gives CDR1 SGHRS, CDR2 YFSETQ. CDR3 length: 16 amino acids. This chain's CDR3 is CASSLLEGSSYNEQFF. The CDR3 DNA reads TGCGCCAGCAGCTTGTTGGAGGGCAGCTCCTACAATGAGCAGTTCTTC. Filled out from reference TRBV5-1 and TRBJ2-1, the complete variable domain reads KAGVTQTPRYLIKTRGQQVTLSCSPISGHRSVSWYQQTPGQGLQFLFEYFSETQRNKGNFPGRFSGRQFSNSRSEMNVSTLELGDSALYLCASSLLEGSSYNEQFFGPGTRLTVL.